This T cell receptor (beta chain) was profiled in a study of shared clonotypes between healthy human individuals. In the study overall: Donors consisted of a couple of women and a few men between 18 and 49. Overall study findings and caveats: Despite large depth, sorted-subset datasets appeared incompletely sequenced.

Every subset had its genomic DNA shared out evenly among several immunoSEQ plates. As handled by the study authors: Sequence data from immunoSEQ were junction-only and lacked quality scores; consequently, filtering differed. Sequencing was performed with immunoSEQ multiplex PCR; in TCRdb, only in-frame clones are kept and a portion is missing. V, J and clone size are taken as reported in that table, and D and trimming were inferred from the DNA itself. The sample carries 1,400,000 or so clones, 98% recorded once. Trimming shortened V by 4 bases and J by 0 bases, and 14 bases separated the two germline ends. The germline V gene encodes CDR1 WNHNN and CDR2 SYGVQD (reference sequence). This CDR3 has 16 residues. About this clone itself: Antigen unknown.

The sequencing sample was made of naive CD4+ T cells sorted from blood. The subset was: CD45RA+ positively selected. This clonotype originated in a man younger than 40 in good health. The chain joins TRBV10-1 to TRBJ2-3; D may be TRBD1 or TRBD2 (5 bases each). In DNA form, the CDR3 reads TGCGCCAGCAGTGCCGGGGCAGGTTTTAGCACAGATACGCAGTATTTT. Translation gives CASSAGAGFSTDTQYF.